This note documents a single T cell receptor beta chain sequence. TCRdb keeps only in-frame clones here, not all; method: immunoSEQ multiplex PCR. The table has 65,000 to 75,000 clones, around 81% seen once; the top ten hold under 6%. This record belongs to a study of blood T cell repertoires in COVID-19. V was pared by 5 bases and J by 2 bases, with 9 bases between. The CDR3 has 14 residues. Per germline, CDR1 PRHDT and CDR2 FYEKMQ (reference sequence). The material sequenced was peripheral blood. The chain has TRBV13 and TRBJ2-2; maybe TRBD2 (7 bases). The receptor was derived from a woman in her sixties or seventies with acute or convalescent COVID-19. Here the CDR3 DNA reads TGTGCCAGCAGCGGGGGGGCCAACACCGGGGAGCTGTTTTTT. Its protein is CASSGGANTGELFF.